A single sample is the source of the 14 T cell receptor beta chains below, sequenced in a study of cytomegalovirus exposure and HLA in healthy donors. Here immunoSEQ multiplex PCR was the method, and the copy in TCRdb shows in-frame clones only, minus some. The table records about 83,000 clones, about 96% of them present only once. Sequenced input: PBMCs. Every receptor here comes from a woman between 18 and 30 years old in good health and CMV-seronegative.

V usage is TRBV10-3 and J usage is TRBJ1-5, with TRBD1 matching over 7 bases. The CDR3 loop spans 16 amino acids. V was pared by 0 bases and J by 5 bases, with 7 bases of the junction left unmatched. The V gene's germline CDR1 is ENHRY and CDR2 SYGVKD. CDR3 sequence (DNA): TGTGCCATCAGTGAGTCAGGGCGGACAGGAGATCAGCCCCAGCATTTT. It specifies CAISESGRTGDQPQHF.

This rearrangement joins TRBV10-1 to TRBJ2-1, with 9 bases aligning to TRBD2. Germline assignment: CDR1 WNHNN and CDR2 SYGVQD (reference sequence). The CDR3 is made up of 16 amino acids. After removal of 6 bases from V and 9 bases from J, the junction contained 15 bases not matched to a gene. DNA for the CDR3: TGCGCCAGCAGCGGTACGACTAGCGGATTTACAAGTGAGCAGTTCTTC. Its translation: CASSGTTSGFTSEQFF.

This clone occurred once. This chain joins TRBV28 and TRBJ2-1, with 8 bases that match TRBD2. Germline V CDR1 and CDR2: MDHEN, SYDVKM. The CDR3 sequence is 14 residues long. Trimming at V came to 6 bases and at J to 3 bases, leaving 4 bases not matched to a gene. CDR3 nucleotides: TGTGCCAGCAGGAGCGGGAGTCACTACAATGAGCAGTTCTTC. It codes for CASRSGSHYNEQFF.

The CDR3 nucleotides read TGTGCCATCAGTCCAGGGGATCGCCAGCCCCAGCATTTT. Amino acids: CAISPGDRQPQHF. This sequence joins TRBV10-3 and TRBJ1-5; weak D call: TRBD1 (6 bases). The CDR3 is 13 amino acids. Germline values: CDR1 ENHRY, CDR2 SYGVKD. Trimming shortened V by 5 bases and J by 7 bases, and 12 bases separated the two germline ends.

The chain recombines TRBV7-8 with TRBJ2-5; the match to TRBD2 covers 14 bases. The CDR3 is 17 residues long. The germline gives CDR1 SGHVS, CDR2 FQNEAQ. The ends lost 5 bases at V and 5 bases at J; junction bases unmatched: 10. This chain's CDR3 is CASSPGLAGEGRETQYF. In nucleotides, the CDR3 is TGTGCCAGCAGCCCGGGACTAGCGGGAGAGGGTCGGGAGACCCAGTACTTC.

J is TRBJ2-5 and V is TRBV5-1, with 13 bases that match TRBD2. CDR3 length equals 16 residues. CDR1 SGHRS and CDR2 YFSETQ come from the germline V gene. Germline trimming cut 4 bases from V and 5 bases from J; bases unmatched to any gene: 8. The CDR3 DNA is TGCGCCAGCAGCCCGCGGACTAGCGGGAGTGGGGAGACCCAGTACTTC. Translation: CASSPRTSGSGETQYF.

The V gene is TRBV27, the J gene TRBJ2-3; 9 nucleotides align to TRBD1. V was clipped by 6 bases and J by 2 bases; unmatched bases: 6. The CDR3 contains 15 residues. The V gene's germline CDR1 is MNHEY and CDR2 SMNVEV (reference sequence). The CDR3 coding sequence is TGTGCCAGCAGCGGGACAGGGAGGGTCACAGATACGCAGTATTTT. Its protein is CASSGTGRVTDTQYF.

This clone has only one observation. This rearrangement joins TRBV5-1 to TRBJ2-7; possible D gene TRBD1, 5 bases. The CDR3 totals 15 residues. Germline loops: CDR1 SGHRS, CDR2 YFSETQ. V was trimmed by 0 bases and J by 0 bases, leaving 10 bases between them. The CDR3 here is CASSLGPQGSYEQYF. DNA of the CDR3: TGCGCCAGCAGCTTGGGCCCTCAGGGCTCCTACGAGCAGTACTTC.

The V call is TRBV9, the J call TRBJ2-2, with 7 bases matching TRBD2. Germline CDR1 reads SGDLS; CDR2 reads YYNGEE. CDR3 length equals 16 residues. V was pared by 5 bases and J by 3 bases, with 10 bases of the junction left unmatched. The chain's CDR3 is CASSQREGSHTGELFF. In DNA form, the CDR3 reads TGTGCCAGCAGTCAGAGGGAGGGTTCCCACACCGGGGAGCTGTTTTTT.

This chain joins TRBV9 and TRBJ2-1; 8 bases agree with TRBD2. Germline trimming cut 2 bases from V and 8 bases from J; bases unmatched to any gene: 15. Germline values: CDR1 SGDLS, CDR2 YYNGEE. There are 17 residues in the CDR3. This CDR3 reads CASSVSPAGEVVDEQFF. The CDR3 nucleotides read TGTGCCAGCAGCGTGAGTCCAGCGGGAGAGGTAGTTGATGAGCAGTTCTTC.

This clone was recorded once. The V call is TRBV29-1, the J call TRBJ1-2; 7 bases fit TRBD1. CDR3 size: 15 residues. Unmatched junction bases numbered 11, after V lost 5 bases and J lost 2 bases. Germline V CDR1 and CDR2: SQVTM, ANQGSEA. CDR3 coding DNA: TGCAGCGTTCCATATCCGGGACAGCCGAACTATGGCTACACCTTC. The encoded protein is CSVPYPGQPNYGYTF.

The chain joins TRBV6-1 to TRBJ1-5; 10 nucleotides line up with TRBD1. With 4 bases clipped from V and 7 bases from J, the junction kept 4 bases outside the gene matches. Germline loops: CDR1 MNHNS, CDR2 SASEGT. The CDR3 covers 14 residues. The CDR3 is CASSVGTGAQPQHF. The CDR3 nucleotides read TGTGCCAGCAGTGTCGGGACAGGGGCACAGCCCCAGCATTTT.

This chain joins TRBV28 and TRBJ2-7, with D hard to call. Trimming left V 6 bases short and J 3 bases short, with 9 bases between. The germline V gene encodes CDR1 MDHEN and CDR2 SYDVKM. The CDR3 loop spans 12 amino acids. The CDR3 here is CASSYERYEQYF. The CDR3 DNA sequence: TGTGCCAGCAGCTATGAACGCTACGAGCAGTACTTC.

This chain connects TRBV6-4 to TRBJ2-7; D gene uncertain. Germline V gives CDR1 MRHNA, CDR2 SNTAGT. Trimming stripped 5 bases from V and 7 bases from J, with 24 bases between. This CDR3 region has 16 residues. The CDR3: CASSPSQSTWSEEQYF. CDR3 DNA: TGTGCCAGCAGTCCCAGTCAGTCCACTTGGTCGGAGGAGCAGTACTTC.